Listed below are T cell receptor beta chains from one sample, sequenced in a study of cytomegalovirus exposure and HLA in healthy donors. The protocol was immunoSEQ multiplex PCR, while the TCRdb copy is restricted to in-frame clones and leaves out a portion. The sample contains under 200,000 clones, about 71% of which appear only once. Material for sequencing was PBMCs. Source of these receptors: a woman in her forties in good health and CMV-seropositive. CDR3s include the opening cysteine and the closing phenylalanine or tryptophan. A D gene is named only where the DNA matches it firmly. Only part of the rows carry a size: once, few, many, or a class if the clone is expanded.

TGTGCCAGCAGTTACTCCTTCAGGGTCACTGAAGCTTTCTTT CASSYSFRVTEAFF TRBJ1-1 few TRBV6-5 .
TGCAGCGTTGGGCGGAGCACAGATACGCAGTATTTT CSVGRSTDTQYF TRBJ2-3 . TRBV29-1 .
TGTGCCAGCAGCTTGGGACTATTCACCGGGGAGCTGTTTTTT CASSLGLFTGELFF TRBJ2-2 . TRBV7-2 TRBD2
TGTGCCAGCAGGCTAGCGGGGTCCTACGAGCAGTACTTC CASRLAGSYEQYF TRBJ2-7 . TRBV7-2 TRBD2
TGTGCCAGCAGCGTAGTCGGGGGACTAGGGTCTGAGCAGTACTTC CASSVVGGLGSEQYF TRBJ2-5 . TRBV9 TRBD2
TGTGCCAGCAGCTTCCTTAGCGGGGGGCCAACCTACGAGCAGTACTTC CASSFLSGGPTYEQYF TRBJ2-7 . TRBV5-6 TRBD2
TGTGCCAGCAGTAATCTAGCGGGATCCACGGATACGCAGTATTTT CASSNLAGSTDTQYF TRBJ2-3 . TRBV2 TRBD2
TGTGCCAGCAGCATCACGGGGGGGAGCTACACCTTC CASSITGGSYTF TRBJ1-2 . TRBV9 .
TGCAGCGTTGAAGACCCGCTAACAGGGGGCCTCGAGGCTTTCTTT CSVEDPLTGGLEAFF TRBJ1-1 . TRBV29-1 TRBD1
TGCGCCAGCAGCCAAGATAGGGAGGGCGGGGTACGTGCTTTCTTT CASSQDREGGVRAFF TRBJ1-1 few TRBV4-3 .
TGCAGCGTTGACTTCTCTGGGGCCAACGTCCTGACTTTC CSVDFSGANVLTF TRBJ2-6 . TRBV29-1 .
TGTGCCAGCAGTTCTACAGGGGGCCCCCTTCTATACGAGCAGTACTTC CASSSTGGPLLYEQYF TRBJ2-7 few TRBV28 TRBD1
TGTGCCAGCAGCTTAGACGCAGGGGCCTACGAGCAGTACTTC CASSLDAGAYEQYF TRBJ2-7 few TRBV7-9 .
TGTGCCAGCAGCTTAGGGCTAGCGGGGAGGGAGACCCAGTACTTC CASSLGLAGRETQYF TRBJ2-5 . TRBV11-2 TRBD2
TGTGCCAGCAGCGTAGGGGGTGTCGGGGAGCTGTTTTTT CASSVGGVGELFF TRBJ2-2 . TRBV5-5 .
TGTGCCAGCAGCTTGCGGGGACTAGCGGGAATATCAGATACGCAGTATTTT CASSLRGLAGISDTQYF TRBJ2-3 . TRBV5-6 TRBD2
TGTGCCAGCAGCTTCGGGAGAGGAGAGACCCAGTACTTC CASSFGRGETQYF TRBJ2-5 . TRBV5-6 .